The source of this TCR beta chain is a study of identical twins. General study points: Where out-of-frame alpha sequences were twin-shared, they showed excess low generation probability. High-abundance cord blood beta clonotypes had fewer insertions; memory repertoires showed none.

Healthy Caucasians made up all donors. The ends were cut back, 5 bases at V and 0 bases at J, with 9 bases in the middle. CDR3 length: 13 residues. Germline V CDR1 and CDR2: DFQATT, SNEGSKA (reference sequence). One entry per CDR3 protein, called by TCRdb with MiXCR from the 5' RACE reads. The sample has 210,000 or so distinct CDR3 sequences, around 8% seen once; the top ten hold around 1.8%. This clonotype was observed a handful of times. Its antigen is undetermined. These data also formed part of another study, on yellow fever vaccine responses in identical twins.

This clonotype was obtained from a woman between 18 and 30 years old in good health. Specimen: memory (CD45RO+) T cells sorted from blood. The V call is TRBV20-1, the J call TRBJ2-3, with a possible D match to TRBD2 (6 bases). CDR3 residues: CSASGLSTDTQYF. The CDR3 DNA sequence: TGCAGTGCTTCGGGACTTAGCACAGATACGCAGTATTTT.